These 3 T cell receptor beta chains came from one sample sequenced in a study of neurological immune-mediated disorders. A single record per CDR3 protein comes from TCRdb applying MiXCR to the 5' RACE reads. Of 25,000 to 35,000 distinct CDR3 sequences in the sample, over 4% were seen once. Material for sequencing was PBMCs. These receptors originate from a young man in good health.

In its sample, this clonotype was seen many times. J is TRBJ1-6 and V is TRBV7-8, with 8 bases aligning to TRBD1. The trim removed 5 bases at V and 2 bases at J, leaving 5 bases unmatched. CDR1 is SGHVS and CDR2 is FQNEAQ in the germline V gene. This CDR3 has 16 amino acids. The CDR3 sequence is CASSPPGGTYNSPLHF. The CDR3 DNA sequence: TGTGCCAGCAGCCCTCCAGGGGGCACCTATAATTCACCCCTCCACTTT.

This clonotype was seen ten or more times. The chain has TRBV12-3 or TRBV12-4 and TRBJ1-2; D may be TRBD1 (6 bases). Trimming took 3 bases from V and 2 from J, leaving 13 bases between them. The CDR3 is 15 residues long. The CDR3 nucleotides read TGTGCCAGCAGTTTCGGGGGCGGACAGAACTATGGCTACACCTTC. Protein sequence: CASSFGGGQNYGYTF.

This clonotype was counted ten times or more. The V call is TRBV20-1, the J call TRBJ1-4, with D uncertain. Per the germline V gene, CDR1 is DFQATT and CDR2 is SNEGSKA (reference sequence). The germline V and J ends were trimmed by 2 bases and 8 bases, with 12 bases remaining between them. The CDR3 has 13 amino acids. CDR3 bases: TGCAGTGCTAGATCCGACGGCCCAGAAAAACTGTTTTTT. This codes for CSARSDGPEKLFF.